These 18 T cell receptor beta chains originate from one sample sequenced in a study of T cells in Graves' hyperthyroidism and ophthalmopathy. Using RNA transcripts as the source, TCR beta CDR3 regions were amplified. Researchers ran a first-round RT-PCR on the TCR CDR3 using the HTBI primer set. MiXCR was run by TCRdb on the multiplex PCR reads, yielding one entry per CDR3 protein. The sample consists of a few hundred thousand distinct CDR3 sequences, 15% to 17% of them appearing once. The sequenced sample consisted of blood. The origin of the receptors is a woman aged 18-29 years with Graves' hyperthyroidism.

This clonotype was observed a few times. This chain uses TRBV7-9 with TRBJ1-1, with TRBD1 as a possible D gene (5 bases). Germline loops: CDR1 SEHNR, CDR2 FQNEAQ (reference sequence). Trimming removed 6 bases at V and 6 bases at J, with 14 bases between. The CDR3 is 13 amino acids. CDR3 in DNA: TGTGCCAGCAGGCGGGAGGGGATACCTGAAGCTTTCTTT. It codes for CASRREGIPEAFF.

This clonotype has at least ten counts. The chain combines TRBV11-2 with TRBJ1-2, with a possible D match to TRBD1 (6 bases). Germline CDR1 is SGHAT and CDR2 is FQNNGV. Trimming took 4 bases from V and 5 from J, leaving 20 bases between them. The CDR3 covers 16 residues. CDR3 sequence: CASSSTRGKLPYGYTF. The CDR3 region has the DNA TGTGCCAGCAGCTCAACTAGGGGGAAACTCCCTTATGGCTACACCTTC.

Here the CDR3 reads CASRGGQGEAFF. CDR3 in DNA: TGTGCCAGCAGGGGGGGACAGGGGGAAGCTTTCTTT. The gene calls are TRBV27 and TRBJ1-1; 10 bases agree with TRBD1. V dropped 6 bases and J dropped 8; count of bases not matched to a gene: 3. This CDR3 has 12 amino acids. Per germline, CDR1 MNHEY and CDR2 SMNVEV (reference sequence).

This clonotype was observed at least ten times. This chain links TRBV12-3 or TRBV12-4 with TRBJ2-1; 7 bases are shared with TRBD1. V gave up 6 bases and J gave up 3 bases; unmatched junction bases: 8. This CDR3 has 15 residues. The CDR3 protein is CASSHTGVNYNEQFF. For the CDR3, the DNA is TGTGCCAGCAGCCACACAGGGGTTAACTACAATGAGCAGTTCTTC.

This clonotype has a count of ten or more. The CDR3 DNA reads TGTGCCAGCAGCCAAGAAGGTGAAGTGACCTCTGGAAACACCATATATTTT. This translates into CASSQEGEVTSGNTIYF. The chain is built from TRBV3-1 and TRBJ1-3; D is uncertain. The germline V gene has CDR1 LGHDT and CDR2 YNNKEL (reference sequence). There are 17 residues in the CDR3. V lost 0 bases to trimming and J lost 0 bases, with 12 bases between them.

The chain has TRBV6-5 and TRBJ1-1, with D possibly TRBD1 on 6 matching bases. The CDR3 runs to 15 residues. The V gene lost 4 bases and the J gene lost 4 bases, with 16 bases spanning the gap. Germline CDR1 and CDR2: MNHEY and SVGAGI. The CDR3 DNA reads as TGTGCCAGCAGTTTGATACAGGGCGGGGGCACTGAAGCTTTCTTT. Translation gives CASSLIQGGGTEAFF.

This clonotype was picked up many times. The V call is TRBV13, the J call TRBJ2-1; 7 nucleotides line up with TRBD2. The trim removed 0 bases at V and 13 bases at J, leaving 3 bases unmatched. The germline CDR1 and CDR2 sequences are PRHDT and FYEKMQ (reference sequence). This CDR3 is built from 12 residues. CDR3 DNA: TGTGCCAGCAGCTTAGGGGGACTACTACAGTTCTTC. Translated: CASSLGGLLQFF.

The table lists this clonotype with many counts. DNA for the CDR3: TGTGCCAGCAGTTTCCCGGGAACGGGGGCGAACACTGAAGCTTTCTTT. It specifies CASSFPGTGANTEAFF. V is TRBV2 and J is TRBJ1-1, with D possibly TRBD1 on 6 matching bases. This CDR3 has 16 amino acids. Deletions cut 5 bases from V and 1 base from J, with 17 bases between. Germline V gene data show CDR1 as SNHLY and CDR2 as FYNNEI.

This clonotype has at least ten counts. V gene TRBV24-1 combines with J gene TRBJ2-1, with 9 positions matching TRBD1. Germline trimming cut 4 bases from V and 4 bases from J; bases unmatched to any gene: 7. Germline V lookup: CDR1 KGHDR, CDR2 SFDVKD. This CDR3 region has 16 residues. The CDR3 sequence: CATSDQTGGAYNEQFF. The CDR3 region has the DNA TGTGCCACCAGTGACCAAACAGGGGGCGCATACAATGAGCAGTTCTTC.

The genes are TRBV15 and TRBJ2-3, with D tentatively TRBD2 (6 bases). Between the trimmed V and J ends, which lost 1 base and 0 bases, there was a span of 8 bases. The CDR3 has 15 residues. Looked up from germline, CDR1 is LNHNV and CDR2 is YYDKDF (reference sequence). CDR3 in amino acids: CATSRARGSTDTQYF. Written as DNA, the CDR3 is TGTGCCACCAGCAGAGCCCGGGGGAGCACAGATACGCAGTATTTT.

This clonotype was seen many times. The CDR3 loop reads CASSLGTGINQPQHF. The DNA for the CDR3 is TGTGCCAGCAGTTTGGGGACAGGGATCAATCAGCCCCAGCATTTT. This chain connects TRBV6-1 to TRBJ1-5; TRBD1 matches at 9 bases. The J segment lost 3 bases and the V segment lost 5 bases, leaving 5 bases of the junction unmatched. This CDR3 contains 15 residues. Germline CDR1 reads MNHNS; CDR2 reads SASEGT.

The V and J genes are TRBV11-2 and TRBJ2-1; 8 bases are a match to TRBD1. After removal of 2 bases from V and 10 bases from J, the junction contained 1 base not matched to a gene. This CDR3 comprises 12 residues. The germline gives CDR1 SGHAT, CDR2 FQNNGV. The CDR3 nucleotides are TGTGCCAGCAGCTTAAGGGACAGGGAGCAGTTCTTC. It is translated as CASSLRDREQFF.

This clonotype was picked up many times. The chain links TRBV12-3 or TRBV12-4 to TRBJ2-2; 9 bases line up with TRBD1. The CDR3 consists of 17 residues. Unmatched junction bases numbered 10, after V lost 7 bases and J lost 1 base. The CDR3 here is CASTAPMTGGNTGELFF. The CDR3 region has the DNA TGTGCCAGCACCGCTCCTATGACAGGGGGGAACACCGGGGAGCTGTTTTTT.

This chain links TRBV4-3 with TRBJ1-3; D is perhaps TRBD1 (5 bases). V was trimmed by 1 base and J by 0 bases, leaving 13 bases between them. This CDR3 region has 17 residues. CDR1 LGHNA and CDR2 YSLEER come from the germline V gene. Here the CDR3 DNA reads TGCGCCAGCAGCCAAGTGCAGGGTGGGGCCTCTGGAAACACCATATATTTT. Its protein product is CASSQVQGGASGNTIYF.

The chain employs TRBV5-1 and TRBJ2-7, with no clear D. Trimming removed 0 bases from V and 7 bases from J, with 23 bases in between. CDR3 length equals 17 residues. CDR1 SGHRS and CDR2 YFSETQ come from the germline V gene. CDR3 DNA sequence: TGCGCCAGCAGCTTGGCCTACGAGGTAAGGGCCCTCGGGGAGCAGTACTTC. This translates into CASSLAYEVRALGEQYF.

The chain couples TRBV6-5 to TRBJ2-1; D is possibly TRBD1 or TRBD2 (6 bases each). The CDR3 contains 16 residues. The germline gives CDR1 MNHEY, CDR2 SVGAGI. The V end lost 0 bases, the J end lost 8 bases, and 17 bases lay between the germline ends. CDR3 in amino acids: CASSYSGEGGIDEQFF. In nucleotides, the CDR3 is TGTGCCAGCAGTTACTCTGGGGAAGGGGGGATCGATGAGCAGTTCTTC.

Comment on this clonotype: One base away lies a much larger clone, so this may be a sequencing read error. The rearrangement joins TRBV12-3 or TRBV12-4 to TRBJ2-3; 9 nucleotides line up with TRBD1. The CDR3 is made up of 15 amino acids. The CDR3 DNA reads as TGTGCCAGCAGGCCCGGACAGGGGATGGCAGATGCGCAGTATTTT. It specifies CASRPGQGMADAQYF.

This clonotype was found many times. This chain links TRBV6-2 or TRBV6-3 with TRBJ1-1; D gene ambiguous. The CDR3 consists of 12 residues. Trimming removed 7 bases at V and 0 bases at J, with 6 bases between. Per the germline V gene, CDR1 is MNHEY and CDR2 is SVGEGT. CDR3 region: CASNRMNTEAFF. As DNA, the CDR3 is TGTGCCAGCAATAGAATGAACACTGAAGCTTTCTTT.